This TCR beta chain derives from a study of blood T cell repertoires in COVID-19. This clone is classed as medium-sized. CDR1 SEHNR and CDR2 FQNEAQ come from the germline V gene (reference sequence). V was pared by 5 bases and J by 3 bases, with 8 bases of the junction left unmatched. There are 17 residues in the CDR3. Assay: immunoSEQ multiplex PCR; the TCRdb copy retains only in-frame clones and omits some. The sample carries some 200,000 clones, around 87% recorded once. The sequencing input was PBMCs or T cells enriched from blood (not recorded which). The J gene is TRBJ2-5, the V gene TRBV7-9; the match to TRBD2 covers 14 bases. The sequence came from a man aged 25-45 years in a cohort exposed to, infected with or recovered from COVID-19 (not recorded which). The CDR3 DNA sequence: TGTGCCAGCAGCCCCCGTAGACTAGCGGGAGGGAAAGAGACCCAGTACTTC. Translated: CASSPRRLAGGKETQYF.